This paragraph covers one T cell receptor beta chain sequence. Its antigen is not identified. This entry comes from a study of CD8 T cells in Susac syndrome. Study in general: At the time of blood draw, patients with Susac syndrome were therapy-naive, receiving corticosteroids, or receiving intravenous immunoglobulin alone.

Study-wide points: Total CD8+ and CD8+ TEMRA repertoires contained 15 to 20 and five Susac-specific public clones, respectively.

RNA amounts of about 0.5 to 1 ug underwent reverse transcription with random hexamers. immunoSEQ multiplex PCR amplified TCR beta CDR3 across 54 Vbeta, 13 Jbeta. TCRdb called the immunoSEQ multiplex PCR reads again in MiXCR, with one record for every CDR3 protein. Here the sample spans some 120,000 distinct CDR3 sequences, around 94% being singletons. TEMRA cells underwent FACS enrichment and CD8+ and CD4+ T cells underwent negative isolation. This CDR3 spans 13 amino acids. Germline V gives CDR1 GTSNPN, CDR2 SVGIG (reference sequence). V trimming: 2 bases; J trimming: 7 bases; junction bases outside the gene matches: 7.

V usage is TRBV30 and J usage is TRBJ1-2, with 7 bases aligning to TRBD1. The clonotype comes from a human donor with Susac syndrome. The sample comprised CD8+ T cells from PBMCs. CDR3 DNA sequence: TGTGCCTGGAGTCCCGGAACAGGGGTTGGCTACACCTTC. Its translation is CAWSPGTGVGYTF.